The next 31 T cell receptor beta chains were all read from a single sample in a study of T cells after yellow fever vaccination. Each CDR3 protein is one row after TCRdb ran MiXCR on the 5' RACE reads. The table records hundreds of thousands of distinct CDR3 sequences, 7.5% to 9% of them present only once. Sequences were derived from PBMCs, sampled on the day of the first yellow fever vaccination. The receptor set was obtained from a man aged 18 to 29 who received the YFV17D yellow fever vaccine.

V is TRBV7-3 and J is TRBJ2-7, with a weak D call TRBD1 (5 bases). The V gene's germline CDR1 is SGHTA and CDR2 FQGTGA. This CDR3 has 13 amino acids. Trimming shortened V by 2 bases and J by 4 bases, and 9 bases separated the two germline ends. CDR3 DNA: TGTGCCAGCAGCTTACAGGGTTTTTACGAGCAGTACTTC. Residues: CASSLQGFYEQYF.

This clonotype was recorded a few times. The J gene is TRBJ1-5, the V gene TRBV20-1; D not certain. This CDR3 is built from 13 residues. The germline V gene has CDR1 DFQATT and CDR2 SNEGSKA (reference sequence). V gave up 2 bases and J gave up 7 bases, with 12 bases separating them. The CDR3 protein is CSARPQEGQPQHF. The DNA for the CDR3 is TGCAGTGCTAGACCCCAGGAAGGACAGCCCCAGCATTTT.

In this sample, this clonotype turned up a few times. DNA of the CDR3: TGTGCCAGCAGCCAACGCGGGGGGGGATCCTACAATGAGCAGTTCTTC. It yields the protein CASSQRGGGSYNEQFF. The V call is TRBV3-1, the J call TRBJ2-1; 9 bases fit TRBD2. The CDR3 length is 16 residues. V lost 2 bases, J lost 1 base, and 3 bases stayed unmatched. The V gene's germline CDR1 is LGHDT and CDR2 YNNKEL (reference sequence).

This clonotype was picked up a small number of times. The rearrangement joins TRBV29-1 to TRBJ2-5; no clear D. Germline V CDR1 and CDR2: SQVTM, ANQGSEA. Trimming shortened V by 2 bases and J by 1 base, and 8 bases separated the two germline ends. CDR3 length: 13 amino acids. The CDR3 loop reads CSVEHGFQETQYF. CDR3 in DNA: TGCAGCGTTGAACATGGATTCCAAGAGACCCAGTACTTC.

This clonotype has just a few counts. The V gene is TRBV6-2 or TRBV6-3, the J gene TRBJ2-7; D remains unclear. Germline V gene sequence: CDR1 MNHEY, CDR2 SVGEGT. Trimming took off 6 bases at V and 2 bases at J, with 8 bases between the two ends. The CDR3 length is 12 residues. CDR3 loop: CASSRRAYEQYV. CDR3 DNA: TGTGCCAGCAGCCGCCGGGCCTACGAGCAGTACGTC.

The rearrangement uses TRBV20-1 and TRBJ2-7; tentatively, D is TRBD1 (6 bases). V shed 4 bases and J shed 0 bases, with 13 bases lying between them. This CDR3 has 14 residues. Germline V gene sequence: CDR1 DFQATT, CDR2 SNEGSKA (reference sequence). The CDR3 sequence: CSATDRKSSYEQYV. The CDR3 nucleotides are TGCAGTGCTACGGACAGAAAAAGCTCCTACGAGCAGTACGTC.

This clonotype was seen only a few times. V and J are TRBV20-1 and TRBJ1-1; possibly TRBD1 for D (5 bases). Germline V gene data show CDR1 as DFQATT and CDR2 as SNEGSKA (reference sequence). CDR3 length equals 14 residues. V lost 1 base, J lost 5 bases, and 14 bases lay in between. As DNA, the CDR3 is TGCAGTGCTAGAGTAACAGGCTTGGGGACTGAAGCTTTCTTT. Its translation: CSARVTGLGTEAFF.

This rearrangement joins TRBV9 to TRBJ2-2; 8 nucleotides line up with TRBD2. The CDR3 runs 19 residues. The germline V gene has CDR1 SGDLS and CDR2 YYNGEE. The junction had 11 bases not matched to a gene; V was cut back by 0 bases and J by 1 base. CDR3 DNA sequence: TGTGCCAGCAGCGTAGGTTTTAGCGGGGAAATTAGGAACACCGGGGAGCTGTTTTTT. This encodes CASSVGFSGEIRNTGELFF.

This clonotype was counted ten times or more. The CDR3 DNA sequence: TGCGCCAGCAGCCGGGAGGGGAGTCGCGATCGCGGGGAGCTGTTTTTT. Translated: CASSREGSRDRGELFF. The J gene is TRBJ2-2, the V gene TRBV5-1, with 8 nucleotides matching TRBD2. Germline V gives CDR1 SGHRS, CDR2 YFSETQ. The CDR3 spans 16 residues. Unmatched junction bases numbered 12, after V lost 4 bases and J lost 7 bases.

This chain connects TRBV15 to TRBJ2-7; no firm D call. The CDR3 has 15 residues. The germline CDR1 and CDR2 sequences are LNHNV and YYDKDF (reference sequence). The V gene lost 3 bases and the J gene lost 2 bases, with 14 bases spanning the gap. The CDR3 coding sequence is TGTGCCACCAGCAGGGGTAAAGGTGAAGCCTACGAGCAGTACTTC. Translated: CATSRGKGEAYEQYF.

CDR3 in DNA: TGTGCCAGCAGCCAACAGGCGCGAGCGGGGGGAAATACGCAGTATTTT. It is translated as CASSQQARAGGNTQYF. The rearrangement uses TRBV7-2 and TRBJ2-3; 9 bases are a match to TRBD2. Germline CDR1 and CDR2: SGHTA and FQGNSA. V lost 5 bases to trimming and J lost 7 bases; unmatched junction nucleotides: 13. The CDR3 is 16 amino acids.

The chain joins TRBV7-8 to TRBJ2-1; 8 bases are shared with TRBD2. CDR1 and CDR2 (germline): SGHVS, FQNEAQ. Trimming cost V 4 bases and J 5 bases; bases outside gene matches: 10. The CDR3 is 16 amino acids. In nucleotides, the CDR3 is TGTGCCAGCAGCTCTCGCGGGGGGCCTAGGGACAATGAGCAGTTCTTC. It codes for CASSSRGGPRDNEQFF.

This sequence joins TRBV10-3 and TRBJ2-1, with 7 bases lining up with TRBD2. Germline V CDR1 and CDR2: ENHRY, SYGVKD. The ends lost 4 bases at V and 5 bases at J; junction bases unmatched: 17. This CDR3 region has 18 residues. The CDR3 DNA reads TGTGCCATCAGTGGGGCAGGGTGGAGGAGCGGGGTCCACAATGAGCAGTTCTTC. Translation gives CAISGAGWRSGVHNEQFF.

This clonotype was picked up a small number of times. This chain connects TRBV4-2 to TRBJ2-2; unclear D gene. V was pared by 0 bases and J by 9 bases, with 8 bases between. CDR3 length: 13 amino acids. The V gene's germline CDR1 is LGHNA and CDR2 YNFKEQ. CDR3 coding DNA: TGTGCCAGCAGCCAAGAAGTTGCCCGGGAGCTGTTTTTT. Its translation is CASSQEVARELFF.

The V gene is TRBV6-1, the J gene TRBJ1-6; the match to TRBD1 covers 10 bases. CDR1 MNHNS and CDR2 SASEGT come from the germline V gene. V shed 6 bases, J shed 11 bases, and the junction held 13 bases outside the gene matches. The CDR3 runs to 16 residues. CDR3 protein: CASSPGWTGGMPPLHF. CDR3 bases: TGTGCCAGCAGCCCCGGGTGGACAGGGGGAATGCCACCCCTCCACTTT.

This sequence joins TRBV6-5 and TRBJ1-5; no definite D call. The CDR3 runs to 16 residues. Looked up from germline, CDR1 is MNHEY and CDR2 is SVGAGI. V dropped 4 bases and J dropped 1 base, with 14 bases sitting between them. This CDR3 is CASSSINVRSNQPQHF. The CDR3 coding sequence is TGTGCCAGCAGTTCCATTAACGTGAGGAGCAATCAGCCCCAGCATTTT.

The sample holds a few counts of this clonotype. The chain uses TRBV20-1 and TRBJ2-2; perhaps TRBD1 as D (6 bases). Germline V lookup: CDR1 DFQATT, CDR2 SNEGSKA (reference sequence). The CDR3 is made up of 17 amino acids. V lost 0 bases, J lost 1 base, and 15 bases lay in between. The CDR3 spells CSARDGRGGLNTGELFF. The CDR3 DNA reads TGCAGTGCTAGAGATGGGAGAGGGGGATTGAACACCGGGGAGCTGTTTTTT.

V and J are TRBV6-2 or TRBV6-3 and TRBJ2-7; 10 nucleotides align to TRBD1. After removal of 6 bases from V and 5 bases from J, the junction contained 10 bases not matched to a gene. The CDR3 loop spans 15 amino acids. Germline loops: CDR1 MNHEY, CDR2 SVGEGT. The CDR3 DNA sequence: TGTGCCAGCAGGGTCGGGACAGGGGCTCTCCACGAGCAGTACGTC. This codes for CASRVGTGALHEQYV.

This clonotype occurred many times. The chain combines TRBV11-2 with TRBJ2-3; D perhaps matches TRBD1 (6 bases). V lost 5 bases and J lost 0, with 24 bases in between. The CDR3 extends over 19 amino acids. Germline V gene lookup returns CDR1 SGHAT and CDR2 FQNNGV. This chain's CDR3 is CASSKLSGTPPFSTDTQYF. DNA for the CDR3: TGTGCCAGCAGCAAGCTAAGTGGGACACCCCCATTTAGCACAGATACGCAGTATTTT.

The rearrangement links TRBV5-1 to TRBJ1-1; no firm D call. This CDR3 comprises 16 residues. With 1 base removed from V and 2 bases from J, the gap between germline ends came to 15 bases. Germline-derived CDR1 and CDR2 are SGHRS and YFSETQ. This CDR3 reads CASSLILKQVNTEAFF. The CDR3, as DNA: TGCGCCAGCAGCTTGATCTTAAAGCAGGTTAACACTGAAGCTTTCTTT.

To note about this clonotype: It may be a read error: a sequence one base away is much more abundant. V usage is TRBV12-3 or TRBV12-4 and J usage is TRBJ2-1; D unresolved. This CDR3 is 10 amino acids long. The CDR3 DNA sequence: TGTGCCAGCGGCCAAAATGAGCCGTTCTTC. This encodes CASGQNEPFF.

This clonotype was detected a few times. The V and J genes are TRBV4-2 and TRBJ1-6; no clear D gene. Trimming took off 4 bases at V and 7 bases at J, with 17 bases between the two ends. The germline V gene has CDR1 LGHNA and CDR2 YNFKEQ. The CDR3 length is 16 residues. The CDR3 region has the DNA TGTGCCAGCAGCCGCCGCCAGGTGGCGGAGAATTCACCCCTCCACTTT. As protein: CASSRRQVAENSPLHF.

This clonotype was counted a few times. V gene TRBV7-8 combines with J gene TRBJ2-3, with D unclear. The CDR3 runs to 14 residues. Trimming shortened V by 8 bases and J by 2 bases, and 14 bases separated the two germline ends. Germline assignment: CDR1 SGHVS and CDR2 FQNEAQ. The CDR3 nucleotides read TGTGCCAGCGCTACCGGGCCGGTCACAGATACGCAGTATTTT. It codes for CASATGPVTDTQYF.

The chain employs TRBV12-3 or TRBV12-4 and TRBJ1-1; D call uncertain. V was trimmed by 7 bases and J by 7 bases, leaving 16 bases between them. The CDR3 is 13 residues long. CDR3 protein: CASTLQGIGEAFF. CDR3 in DNA: TGTGCCAGCACTCTGCAAGGGATTGGTGAAGCTTTCTTT.

The genes are TRBV5-1 and TRBJ2-7; D tentatively fits TRBD1 or TRBD2 (6 bases each). The germline gives CDR1 SGHRS, CDR2 YFSETQ. The V and J ends lost 3 bases and 2 bases respectively, with 18 bases between them. The CDR3 is 16 amino acids. CDR3: CASSSVGGQAPYEQYF. The CDR3 coding sequence is TGCGCCAGCAGCTCGGTGGGGGGCCAAGCTCCCTACGAGCAGTACTTC. The whole variable domain, remainder taken from reference TRBV5-1 and TRBJ2-7, is KAGVTQTPRYLIKTRGQQVTLSCSPISGHRSVSWYQQTPGQGLQFLFEYFSETQRNKGNFPGRFSGRQFSNSRSEMNVSTLELGDSALYLCASSSVGGQAPYEQYFGPGTRLTVT.

This clonotype was recorded many times. The chain couples TRBV6-1 to TRBJ2-3, with 7 bases that match TRBD2. Trimming removed 5 bases from V and 2 bases from J; junction bases left unmatched: 4. CDR1 MNHNS and CDR2 SASEGT come from the germline V gene. This CDR3 is 14 amino acids long. The CDR3 nucleotides read TGTGCCAGCAGTCCCGGGACTACCACAGATACGCAGTATTTT. It is translated as CASSPGTTTDTQYF.

This rearrangement joins TRBV30 to TRBJ2-3; D is undetermined. Trimming cost V 4 bases and J 0 bases, with 5 bases left between them. CDR3 size: 12 residues. From germline, CDR1 is GTSNPN and CDR2 SVGIG (reference sequence). The DNA of the CDR3 is TGTGCCTGGACAGAGAGCACAGATACGCAGTATTTT. Its protein is CAWTESTDTQYF.

This clonotype was counted only a few times. The rearrangement uses TRBV27 and TRBJ1-2; maybe TRBD1 (6 bases). Germline V CDR1 and CDR2: MNHEY, SMNVEV (reference sequence). The CDR3 totals 14 residues. V lost 8 bases and J 6 bases, leaving 19 bases between the germline ends. CDR3 nucleotide sequence: TGTGCCAGCGGATCAGGGGTCGCCTTGGATGGCTACACCTTC. Translating it yields CASGSGVALDGYTF.

The chain uses TRBV27 and TRBJ1-2, with TRBD1 identical over 7 bases. V was clipped by 2 bases and J by 0 bases; unmatched bases: 6. The CDR3 runs to 16 residues. The V gene's germline CDR1 is MNHEY and CDR2 SMNVEV (reference sequence). The CDR3 region is CASSLHRDRANYGYTF. The CDR3 region has the DNA TGTGCCAGCAGTTTACACCGGGACAGAGCTAACTATGGCTACACCTTC.

This clonotype has just a few counts. This chain uses TRBV6-2 or TRBV6-3 with TRBJ1-6; D not certain. The V end was cut by 4 bases, the J end by 1 base, with 8 bases between. Germline assignment: CDR1 MNHEY and CDR2 SVGEGT. This CDR3 is built from 15 residues. The CDR3 region is CASSSTGSYNSPLHF. CDR3 nucleotides: TGTGCCAGCAGTTCTACCGGATCCTATAATTCACCCCTCCACTTT.

This clonotype has just a few counts. This chain joins TRBV9 and TRBJ1-1; 8 bases line up with TRBD1. V dropped 7 bases and J dropped 4; count of bases not matched to a gene: 6. The CDR3 is made up of 13 amino acids. Germline V CDR1 and CDR2: SGDLS, YYNGEE. The CDR3, as DNA: TGTGCCAGCGGCGACAGGGGTGGCACTGAAGCTTTCTTT. This encodes CASGDRGGTEAFF.